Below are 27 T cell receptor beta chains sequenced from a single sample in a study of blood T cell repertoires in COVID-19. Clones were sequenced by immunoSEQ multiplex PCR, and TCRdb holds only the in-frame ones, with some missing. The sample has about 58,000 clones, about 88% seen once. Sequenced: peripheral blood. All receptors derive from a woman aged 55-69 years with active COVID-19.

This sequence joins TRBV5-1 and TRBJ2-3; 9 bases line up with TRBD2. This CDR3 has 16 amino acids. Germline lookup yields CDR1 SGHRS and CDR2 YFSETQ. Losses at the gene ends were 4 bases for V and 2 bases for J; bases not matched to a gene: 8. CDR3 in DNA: TGCGCCAGCAGCCGTCGCGGGGGGGATTACACAGATACGCAGTATTTT. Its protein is CASSRRGGDYTDTQYF.

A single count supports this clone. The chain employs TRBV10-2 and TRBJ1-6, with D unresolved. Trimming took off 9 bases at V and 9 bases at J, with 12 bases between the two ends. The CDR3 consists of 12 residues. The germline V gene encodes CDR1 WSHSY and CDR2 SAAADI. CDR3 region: CASRGGSSPLHF. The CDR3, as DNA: TGCGCCAGTCGGGGTGGGAGTTCACCCCTCCACTTT.

The CDR3 loop reads CASSPGQGVGTEAFF. The CDR3 DNA follows: TGTGCCAGCAGTCCGGGACAGGGGGTTGGAACTGAAGCTTTCTTT. The gene calls are TRBV6-5 and TRBJ1-1, with 11 nucleotides matching TRBD1. The ends lost 5 bases at V and 5 bases at J; junction bases unmatched: 7. Germline-derived CDR1 and CDR2 are MNHEY and SVGAGI. The CDR3 runs to 15 residues.

The CDR3 region is CASSPWTGEAPVGQFF. CDR3 in DNA: TGTGCCAGTAGCCCCTGGACAGGGGAGGCTCCAGTAGGGCAGTTCTTC. This rearrangement joins TRBV19 to TRBJ2-1, with 9 bases fitting TRBD1. J lost 12 bases, V lost 6 bases, and 18 bases had no gene match. Germline V gives CDR1 LNHDA, CDR2 SQIVND (reference sequence). The CDR3 contains 16 residues.

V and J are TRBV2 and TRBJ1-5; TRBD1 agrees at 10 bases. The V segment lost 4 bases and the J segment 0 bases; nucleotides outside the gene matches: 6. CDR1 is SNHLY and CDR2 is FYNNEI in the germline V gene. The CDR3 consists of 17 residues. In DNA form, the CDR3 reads TGTGCCAGCAGTGGGGGGGACAGGGGAGGTAGCAATCAGCCCCAGCATTTT. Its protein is CASSGGDRGGSNQPQHF.

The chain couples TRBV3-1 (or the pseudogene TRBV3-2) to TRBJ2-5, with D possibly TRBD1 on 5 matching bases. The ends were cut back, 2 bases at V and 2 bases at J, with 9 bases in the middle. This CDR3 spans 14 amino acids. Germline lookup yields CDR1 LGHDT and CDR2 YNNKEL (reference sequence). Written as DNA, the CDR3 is TGTGCCAGCAGCCAATGGCAGGGACAAGAGACCCAGTACTTC. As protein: CASSQWQGQETQYF.

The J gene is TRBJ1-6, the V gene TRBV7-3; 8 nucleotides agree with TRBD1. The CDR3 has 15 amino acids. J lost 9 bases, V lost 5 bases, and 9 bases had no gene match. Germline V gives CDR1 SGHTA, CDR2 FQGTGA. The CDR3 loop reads CASSKTGAQGSPLHF. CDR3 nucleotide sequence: TGTGCCAGCAGCAAGACAGGGGCTCAAGGTTCACCCCTCCACTTT.

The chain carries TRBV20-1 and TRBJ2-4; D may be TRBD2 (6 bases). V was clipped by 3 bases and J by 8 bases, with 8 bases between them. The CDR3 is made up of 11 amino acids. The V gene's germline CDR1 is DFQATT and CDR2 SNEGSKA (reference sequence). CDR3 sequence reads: CSAREGHIQYF. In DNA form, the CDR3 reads TGCAGTGCTAGGGAGGGACACATTCAGTACTTC.

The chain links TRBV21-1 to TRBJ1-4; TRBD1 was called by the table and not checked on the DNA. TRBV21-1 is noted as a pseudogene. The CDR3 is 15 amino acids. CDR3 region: CASSKSRATNEKLFF. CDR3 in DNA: TGTGCCAGCAGCAAAAGCAGGGCAACTAATGAAAAACTGTTTTTT.

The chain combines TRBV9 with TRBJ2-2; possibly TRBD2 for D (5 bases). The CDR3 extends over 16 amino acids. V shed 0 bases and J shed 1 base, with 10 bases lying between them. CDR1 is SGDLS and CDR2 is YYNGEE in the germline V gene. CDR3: CASSVVSGGNTGELFF. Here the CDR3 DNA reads TGTGCCAGCAGCGTAGTAAGCGGAGGGAACACCGGGGAGCTGTTTTTT.

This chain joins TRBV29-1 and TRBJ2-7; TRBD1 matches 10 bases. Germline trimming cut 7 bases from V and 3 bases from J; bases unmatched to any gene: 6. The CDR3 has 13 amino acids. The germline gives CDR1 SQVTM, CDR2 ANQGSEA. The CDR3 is CSASRTGGYEQYF. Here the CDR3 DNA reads TGCAGCGCCTCCAGGACAGGGGGCTACGAGCAGTACTTC.

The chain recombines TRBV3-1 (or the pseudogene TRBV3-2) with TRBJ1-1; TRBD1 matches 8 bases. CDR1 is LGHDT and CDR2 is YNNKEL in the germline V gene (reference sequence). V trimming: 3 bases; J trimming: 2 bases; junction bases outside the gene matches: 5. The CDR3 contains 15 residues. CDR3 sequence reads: CASSHLGQGNTEAFF. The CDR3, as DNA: TGTGCCAGCAGCCACTTAGGACAGGGAAACACTGAAGCTTTCTTT.

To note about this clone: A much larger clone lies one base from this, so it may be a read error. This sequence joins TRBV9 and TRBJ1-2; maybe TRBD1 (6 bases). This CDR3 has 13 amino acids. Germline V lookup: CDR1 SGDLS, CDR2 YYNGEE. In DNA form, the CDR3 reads TGTGCCAACAGCGCGGACAGTGACTATGGCTACACCTTC. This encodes CANSADSDYGYTF.

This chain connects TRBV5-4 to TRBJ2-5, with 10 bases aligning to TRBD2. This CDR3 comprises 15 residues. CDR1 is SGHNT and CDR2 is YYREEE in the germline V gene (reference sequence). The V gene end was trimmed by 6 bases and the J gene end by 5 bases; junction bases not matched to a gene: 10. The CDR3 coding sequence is TGTGCCAGCAACCCTGGGCTTAGCGGGGGGGAGACCCAGTACTTC. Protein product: CASNPGLSGGETQYF. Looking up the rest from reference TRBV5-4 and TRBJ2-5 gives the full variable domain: ETGVTQSPTHLIKTRGQQVTLRCSSQSGHNTVSWYQQALGQGPQFIFQYYREEENGRGNFPPRFSGLQFPNYSSELNVNALELDDSALYLCASNPGLSGGETQYFGPGTRLLVL.

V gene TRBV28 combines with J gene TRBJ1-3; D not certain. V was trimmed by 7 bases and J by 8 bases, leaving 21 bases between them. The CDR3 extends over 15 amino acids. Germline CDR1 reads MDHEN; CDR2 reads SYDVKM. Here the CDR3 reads CASIKSGVMGDTIYF. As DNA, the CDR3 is TGTGCCAGCATAAAGTCCGGGGTCATGGGAGACACCATATATTTT.

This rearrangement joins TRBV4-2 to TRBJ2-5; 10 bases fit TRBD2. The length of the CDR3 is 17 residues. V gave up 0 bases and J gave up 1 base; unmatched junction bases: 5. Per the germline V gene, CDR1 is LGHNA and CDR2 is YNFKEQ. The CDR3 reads CASSQDWLAGGQETQYF. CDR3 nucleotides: TGTGCCAGCAGCCAAGATTGGTTAGCGGGGGGCCAAGAGACCCAGTACTTC.

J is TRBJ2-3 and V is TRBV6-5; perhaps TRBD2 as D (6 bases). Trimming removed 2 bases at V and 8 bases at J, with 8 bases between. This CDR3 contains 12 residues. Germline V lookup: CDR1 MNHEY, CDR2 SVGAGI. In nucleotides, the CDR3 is TGTGCCAGCAGTTACGTGGGAGGTACGCAGTATTTT. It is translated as CASSYVGGTQYF.

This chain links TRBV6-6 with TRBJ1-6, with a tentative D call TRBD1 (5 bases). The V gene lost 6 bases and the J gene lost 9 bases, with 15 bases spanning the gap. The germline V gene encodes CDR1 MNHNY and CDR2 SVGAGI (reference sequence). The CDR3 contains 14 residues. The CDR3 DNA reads TGTGCCAGCAGACGGGACTCGGGGGGTTCACCCCTCCACTTT. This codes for CASRRDSGGSPLHF.

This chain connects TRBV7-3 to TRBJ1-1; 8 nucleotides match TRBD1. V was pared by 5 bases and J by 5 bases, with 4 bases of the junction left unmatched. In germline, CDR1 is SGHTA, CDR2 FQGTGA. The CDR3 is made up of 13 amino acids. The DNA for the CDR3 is TGTGCCAGCAGCCAGGGGGCGCAGACTGAAGCTTTCTTT. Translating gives CASSQGAQTEAFF.

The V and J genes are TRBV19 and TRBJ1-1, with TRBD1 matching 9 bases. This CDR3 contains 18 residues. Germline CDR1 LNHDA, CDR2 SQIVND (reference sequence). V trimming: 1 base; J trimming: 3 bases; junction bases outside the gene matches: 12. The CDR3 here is CASSIAPGQGIAHTEAFF. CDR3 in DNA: TGTGCCAGTAGTATAGCTCCCGGACAGGGGATCGCACACACTGAAGCTTTCTTT.

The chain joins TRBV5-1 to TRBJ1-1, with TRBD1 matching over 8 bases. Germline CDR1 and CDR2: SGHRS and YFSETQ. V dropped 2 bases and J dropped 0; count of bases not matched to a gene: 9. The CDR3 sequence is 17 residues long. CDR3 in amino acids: CASSFFGQGTMNTEAFF. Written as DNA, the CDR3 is TGCGCCAGCAGCTTCTTTGGACAGGGCACAATGAACACTGAAGCTTTCTTT.

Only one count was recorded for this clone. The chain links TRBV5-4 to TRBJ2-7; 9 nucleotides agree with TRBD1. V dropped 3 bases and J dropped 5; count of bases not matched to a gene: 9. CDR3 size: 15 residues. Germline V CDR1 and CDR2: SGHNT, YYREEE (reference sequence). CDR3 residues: CASSWPDRGIHEQYF. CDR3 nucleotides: TGTGCCAGCAGCTGGCCGGACAGGGGTATCCACGAGCAGTACTTC.

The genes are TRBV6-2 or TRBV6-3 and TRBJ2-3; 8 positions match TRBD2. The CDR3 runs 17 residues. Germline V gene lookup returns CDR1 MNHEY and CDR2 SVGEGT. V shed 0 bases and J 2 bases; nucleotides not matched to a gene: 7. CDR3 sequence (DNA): TGTGCCAGCAGTTACTCGGCTAGCGGGTATCACACAGATACGCAGTATTTT. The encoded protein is CASSYSASGYHTDTQYF.

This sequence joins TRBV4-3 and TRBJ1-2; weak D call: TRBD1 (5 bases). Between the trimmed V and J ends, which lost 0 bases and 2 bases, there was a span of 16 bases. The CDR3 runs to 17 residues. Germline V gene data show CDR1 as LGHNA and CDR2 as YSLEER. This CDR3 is CASSQDLFLRGNYGYTF. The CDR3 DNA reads TGCGCCAGCAGCCAAGATCTATTCCTTCGGGGGAACTATGGCTACACCTTC.

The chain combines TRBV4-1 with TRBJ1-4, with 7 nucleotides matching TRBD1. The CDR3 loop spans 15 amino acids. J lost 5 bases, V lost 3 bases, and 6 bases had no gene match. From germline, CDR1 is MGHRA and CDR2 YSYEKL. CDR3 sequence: CASSQIQGTNEKLFF. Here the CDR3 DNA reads TGCGCCAGCAGCCAGATACAGGGGACGAATGAAAAACTGTTTTTT.

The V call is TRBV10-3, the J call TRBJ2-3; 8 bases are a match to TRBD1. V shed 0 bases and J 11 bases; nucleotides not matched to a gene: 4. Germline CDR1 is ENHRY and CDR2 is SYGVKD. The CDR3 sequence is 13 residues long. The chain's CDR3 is CAISESDRALQYF. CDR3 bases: TGTGCCATCAGTGAGTCGGACAGGGCCCTGCAGTATTTT.

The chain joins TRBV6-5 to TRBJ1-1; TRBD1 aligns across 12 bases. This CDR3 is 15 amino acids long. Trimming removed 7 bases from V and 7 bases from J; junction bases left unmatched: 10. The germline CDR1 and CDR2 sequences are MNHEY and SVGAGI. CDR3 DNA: TGTGCCAGCACCTGGGACAGGGGGCCCCAGAGTGAAGCTTTCTTT. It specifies CASTWDRGPQSEAFF.